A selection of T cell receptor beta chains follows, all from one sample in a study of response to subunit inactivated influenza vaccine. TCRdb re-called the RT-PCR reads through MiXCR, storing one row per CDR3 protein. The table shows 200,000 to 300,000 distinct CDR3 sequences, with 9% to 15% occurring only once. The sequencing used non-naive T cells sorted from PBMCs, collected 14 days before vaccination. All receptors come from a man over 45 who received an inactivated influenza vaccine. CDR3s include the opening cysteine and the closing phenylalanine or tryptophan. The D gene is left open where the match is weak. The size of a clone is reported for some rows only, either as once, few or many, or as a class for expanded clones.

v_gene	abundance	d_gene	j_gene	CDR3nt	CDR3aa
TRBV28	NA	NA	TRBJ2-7	TGTGCCAGCACTTGGCGCGACGAGCAGTACTTC	CASTWRDEQYF
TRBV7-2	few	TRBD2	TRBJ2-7	TGTGCCAGCAGCTTAGCGTCTAGCGGGGCCGAGCAGTACTTC	CASSLASSGAEQYF
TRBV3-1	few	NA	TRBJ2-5	TGTGCCAGCAGCCAACGAAGTATCGCGGAGACCCAGTACTTC	CASSQRSIAETQYF
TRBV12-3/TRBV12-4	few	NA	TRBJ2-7	TGTGCCAGCCGCGTGGGGTCAAGTAGGTACGAGCAGTACTTC	CASRVGSSRYEQYF
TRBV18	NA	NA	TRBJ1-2	TGTGCCAGCTCACAACAGGGAATAGGCTATGGCTACACCTTC	CASSQQGIGYGYTF
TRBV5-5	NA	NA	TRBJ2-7	TGTGCCAGCAGCTTGTCCGGGGCGGCGGCCTCCTACGAGCAGTACTTC	CASSLSGAAASYEQYF
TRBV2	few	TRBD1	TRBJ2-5	TGTGCCAGCAGTGAAGGGAGAGGGGGCTGGACCCAGTACTTC	CASSEGRGGWTQYF
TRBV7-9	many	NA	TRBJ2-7	TGTGCCAGCAGCTTAGCACTAAAGGGACGCGAGCAGTACTTC	CASSLALKGREQYF
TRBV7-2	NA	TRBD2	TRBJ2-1	TGTGCCAGCAGCAAATTAGCGGGAGGTCCCAATGAGCAGTTCTTC	CASSKLAGGPNEQFF
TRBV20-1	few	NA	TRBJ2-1	TGCAGTGCTAGAGATAGTCTAGGTTTCCGGGTCTTC	CSARDSLGFRVF
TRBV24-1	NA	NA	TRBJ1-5	TGTGCCACCAGTGATTTGCATAGCAATCAGCCCCAGCATTTT	CATSDLHSNQPQHF
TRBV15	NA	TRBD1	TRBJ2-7	TGTGCCACCAGCAGAGGGGACAGGGGCCCCTACGAGCAGTACTTC	CATSRGDRGPYEQYF
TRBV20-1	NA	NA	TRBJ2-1	TGCAGTGCTAGAGACGGACTACGGGGCAATGAGCAGTTCTTC	CSARDGLRGNEQFF
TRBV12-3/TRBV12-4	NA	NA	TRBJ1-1	TGTGCCAGCAGTCCCCAGGGACGGACGAACACTGAAGCTTTCTTT	CASSPQGRTNTEAFF
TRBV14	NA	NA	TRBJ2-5	TGTGCCAGCAGCCCTTCCCTAGGTCTGCACTTC	CASSPSLGLHF
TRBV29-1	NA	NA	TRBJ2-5	TGCAGCTTTAGGGGTTCGGTAGAGACCCAGTACTTC	CSFRGSVETQYF
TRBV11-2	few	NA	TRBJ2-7	TGTGCCAGCAGCCAACGTGGGGACGAGCAGTACTTC	CASSQRGDEQYF
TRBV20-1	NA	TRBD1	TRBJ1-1	TGCAGTGCCACAAATCCGGGACAGGGCATCACTGAAGCTTTCTTT	CSATNPGQGITEAFF
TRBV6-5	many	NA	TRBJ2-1	TGTGCCAGCAGTTACCTTTCGCTCAACAGTCTCGGGGGCAATGAGCAGTTCTTC	CASSYLSLNSLGGNEQFF
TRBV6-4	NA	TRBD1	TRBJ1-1	TGTGCCAGCAGTCAGGACAGGGCTAGTACTGAAGCTTTCTTT	CASSQDRASTEAFF
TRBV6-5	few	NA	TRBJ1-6	TGTGCCAGCAGTTACTCGAACGGCGAGGGTTCACCCCTCCACTTT	CASSYSNGEGSPLHF
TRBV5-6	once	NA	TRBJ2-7	TGTGCCAGCAGCACCGGGACCCTCTCCTGGGAGCAGTTTTTC	CASSTGTLSWEQFF
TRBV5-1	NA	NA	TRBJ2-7	TGCGCCAGCTTCATGGACAGCGAGACGGGCGAGCAGTACTTC	CASFMDSETGEQYF
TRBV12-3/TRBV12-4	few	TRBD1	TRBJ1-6	TGTGCCAGCAGTACCACCCCCTGGACAGGGGTTAATTCACCCCTCCACTTT	CASSTTPWTGVNSPLHF
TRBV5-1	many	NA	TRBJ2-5	TGCGCCAGCAGCCCCTACCAGGGGCAAGAGACCCAGTACTTC	CASSPYQGQETQYF
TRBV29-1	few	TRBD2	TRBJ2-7	TGCAGCGTTGAAATTGCGGGAGGTGACGAGCAGTACTTC	CSVEIAGGDEQYF
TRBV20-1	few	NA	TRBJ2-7	TGCAGTGCTCCAAGACAGCCCTTAGCCTACGAGCAGTACTTC	CSAPRQPLAYEQYF
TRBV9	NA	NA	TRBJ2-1	TGTGCCAGCAGCCCGCGGGCGAGCTCCTACAATGAGCAGTTCTTC	CASSPRASSYNEQFF
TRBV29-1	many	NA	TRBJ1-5	TGCAGCGTCGCTAAAGGGGATCCCAATCAGCCCCAGCATTTT	CSVAKGDPNQPQHF
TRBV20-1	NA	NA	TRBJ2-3	TGCAGTGCGAGACCAGGACGGGGGACAGATACGCAGTATTTT	CSARPGRGTDTQYF
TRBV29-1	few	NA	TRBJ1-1	TGCAGCGTTGCGGACGGCACTGAAGCTTTCTTT	CSVADGTEAFF
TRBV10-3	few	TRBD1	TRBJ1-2	TGTGCCACCAAGGGGGCGGGTGGCTACACCTTC	CATKGAGGYTF
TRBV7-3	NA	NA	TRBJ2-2	TGTGCCAGCAGCCAAGCACCCCCGGGCACCGGGGAGCTGTTTTTT	CASSQAPPGTGELFF
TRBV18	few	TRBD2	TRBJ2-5	TGTGCCAGCTCACCAAACCTAGCGGCTATTCAAGAGACCCAGTACTTC	CASSPNLAAIQETQYF
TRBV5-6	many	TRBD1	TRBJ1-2	TGTGCCAGCAGCTTGATACAGGGGAATGTCAAAGGCTACACCTTC	CASSLIQGNVKGYTF
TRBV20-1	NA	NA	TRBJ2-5	TGCAGTGCTAGAGAGGGGAGGTACTCTCAAGAGACCCAGTACTTC	CSAREGRYSQETQYF
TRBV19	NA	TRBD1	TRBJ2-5	TGTGCCAGTAGTTCCGGGACAGGGGTTGCGACCCAGTACTTC	CASSSGTGVATQYF
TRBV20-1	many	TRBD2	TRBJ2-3	TGCAGTGCGAGACTAGCGGGGGAGTCGGATACGCAGTATTTT	CSARLAGESDTQYF
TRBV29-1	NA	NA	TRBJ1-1	TGCAGCGTCACTGAGGGGTACACTGAAGCTTTCTTT	CSVTEGYTEAFF
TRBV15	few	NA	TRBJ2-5	TGTGCCACCAGCAGACCAGGGCGGCAAGAGACCCAGTACTTC	CATSRPGRQETQYF
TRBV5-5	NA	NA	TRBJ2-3	TGTGCCAGCAGCTCCTGGGGGTCGGTAGATACGCAGTATTTT	CASSSWGSVDTQYF
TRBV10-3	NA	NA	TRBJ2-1	TGTGCCATCTCAAGGGCAGGGGGGGGAAATGAGCAGTTCTTC	CAISRAGGGNEQFF
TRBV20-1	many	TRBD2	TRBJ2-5	TGCAGTGCTAGAAGTCCTCTAGCGGGGGGTTTGAAGGAGACCCAGTACTTC	CSARSPLAGGLKETQYF
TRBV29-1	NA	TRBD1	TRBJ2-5	TGCAGCGTAACAGGGGGAAGAGAGACCCAGTACTTC	CSVTGGRETQYF
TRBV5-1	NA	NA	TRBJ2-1	TGCGCCACGAGACGGGACCTTAGCTCCTACAATGAGCAGTTCTTC	CATRRDLSSYNEQFF
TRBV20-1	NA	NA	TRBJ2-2	TGCAGTGCTAGAGGTCTAAACACCGGGGTTCTGTTTTTT	CSARGLNTGVLFF
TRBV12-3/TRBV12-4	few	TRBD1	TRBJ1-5	TGTGCCAGCAGTGCTGACAGGGATCAGCCCCAGCATTTT	CASSADRDQPQHF